The 20 T cell receptor beta chains given below trace back to one sample, sequenced in a study of blood T cell repertoires in COVID-19. Assay used: immunoSEQ multiplex PCR; TCRdb lists only in-frame clones, some missing. The top ten hold about 3.8% of the sample, which has about 130,000 clones, about 80% seen once. What was sequenced was peripheral blood. All receptors come from a woman aged 50 to 60 with acute or convalescent COVID-19.

In this sample, this clone turned up once. This chain links TRBV6-5 with TRBJ1-5; D perhaps matches TRBD1 (6 bases). The germline V and J ends were trimmed by 5 bases and 5 bases, with 10 bases remaining between them. CDR1 and CDR2 from the germline V gene are MNHEY and SVGAGI. The CDR3 loop spans 13 amino acids. This CDR3 is CASSHRADQPQHF. CDR3 DNA sequence: TGTGCCAGCAGTCACAGGGCTGATCAGCCCCAGCATTTT.

The genes are TRBV9 and TRBJ1-6; TRBD1 aligns across 7 bases. J was trimmed by 10 bases and V by 3 bases; bases with no gene match: 10. The CDR3 covers 15 residues. Germline V gives CDR1 SGDLS, CDR2 YYNGEE. CDR3 sequence (DNA): TGTGCCAGCAGCGACCAGGGGGTGCAAGGATCACCCCTCCACTTT. This codes for CASSDQGVQGSPLHF.

V and J are TRBV5-1 and TRBJ2-5; no reliable D call. Per the germline V gene, CDR1 is SGHRS and CDR2 is YFSETQ. V lost 2 bases to trimming and J lost 1 base, with 9 bases between them. The CDR3 is 14 residues long. DNA of the CDR3: TGCGCCAGCAGCTTCGCCGGGTCCCAAGAGACCCAGTACTTC. It specifies CASSFAGSQETQYF.

The chain has TRBV7-6 and TRBJ2-5, with 10 bases matching TRBD2. This CDR3 comprises 16 residues. V lost 6 bases, J lost 1 base, and 8 bases stayed unmatched. Germline V gene lookup returns CDR1 SGHVS and CDR2 FNYEAQ. CDR3 bases: TGTGCCAGCAGAAAAAGCGGGGGGGCACCCCAAGAGACCCAGTACTTC. Translating it yields CASRKSGGAPQETQYF. Full variable domain (missing parts from reference TRBV7-6 and TRBJ2-5): GAGVSQSPRYKVTKRGQDVALRCDPISGHVSLYWYRQALGQGPEFLTYFNYEAQQDKSGLPNDRFSAERPEGSISTLTIQRTEQRDSAMYRCASRKSGGAPQETQYFGPGTRLLVL.

This chain joins TRBV18 and TRBJ1-1; 9 nucleotides line up with TRBD1. The CDR3 is 15 amino acids. Germline-derived CDR1 and CDR2 are KGHSH and LQKENI. After removal of 5 bases from V and 2 bases from J, the junction contained 6 bases not matched to a gene. The CDR3 loop reads CASSTPGQGNTEAFF. The CDR3 DNA reads as TGTGCCAGCTCAACTCCGGGACAGGGAAACACTGAAGCTTTCTTT.

The chain combines TRBV5-1 with TRBJ2-7; D might be TRBD2 (6 bases). The length of the CDR3 is 14 residues. V lost 1 base and J 2 bases, leaving 10 bases between the germline ends. CDR1 and CDR2 (germline): SGHRS, YFSETQ. CDR3 sequence: CASSLRGGAYEQYF. DNA of the CDR3: TGCGCCAGCAGCTTGCGGGGCGGGGCCTACGAGCAGTACTTC.

The chain uses TRBV29-1 and TRBJ2-5, with TRBD1 as a possible D gene (5 bases). The length of the CDR3 is 12 residues. Between the trimmed V and J ends, which lost 3 bases and 2 bases, there was a span of 7 bases. The germline V gene has CDR1 SQVTM and CDR2 ANQGSEA. CDR3 sequence reads: CSVDQGQETQYF. CDR3 DNA sequence: TGCAGCGTTGACCAGGGACAAGAGACCCAGTACTTC. Full variable domain (remainder filled in from reference TRBV29-1 and TRBJ2-5): SAVISQKPSRDICQRGTSLTIQCQVDSQVTMMFWYRQQPGQSLTLIATANQGSEATYESGFVIDKFPISRPNLTFSTLTVSNMSPEDSSIYLCSVDQGQETQYFGPGTRLLVL.

The chain links TRBV11-2 to TRBJ2-1; D is possibly TRBD2 (6 bases). The germline CDR1 and CDR2 sequences are SGHAT and FQNNGV. CDR3 length: 15 residues. Trimming left V 1 base short and J 7 bases short, with 14 bases between. CDR3 sequence reads: CASSLVGRSRNEQFF. CDR3 DNA: TGTGCCAGCAGCTTAGTTGGGAGGTCAAGGAATGAGCAGTTCTTC.

The chain employs TRBV7-2 and TRBJ1-5, with D unresolved. Trimming took off 5 bases at V and 7 bases at J, with 12 bases between the two ends. The CDR3 runs 13 residues. Germline CDR1 and CDR2: SGHTA and FQGNSA. In DNA, the CDR3 is TGTGCCAGCAGCATCGACCAGCGACAGCCCCAGCATTTT. Encoded protein: CASSIDQRQPQHF.

This clone was observed once. The chain carries TRBV30 and TRBJ1-1; 9 bases fit TRBD1. Germline V gene sequence: CDR1 GTSNPN, CDR2 SVGIG (reference sequence). The CDR3 is made up of 15 amino acids. After removal of 4 bases from V and 0 bases from J, the junction contained 6 bases not matched to a gene. The CDR3 region has the DNA TGTGCCTGGACCGCCGGGACAGGGTTGAACACTGAAGCTTTCTTT. The encoded protein is CAWTAGTGLNTEAFF.

J is TRBJ2-1 and V is TRBV9, with a possible D match to TRBD2 (6 bases). From germline, CDR1 is SGDLS and CDR2 YYNGEE. With 3 bases removed from V and 3 bases from J, the gap between germline ends came to 13 bases. The CDR3 covers 15 residues. The CDR3 DNA follows: TGTGCCAGCAGCGGTTGGGGGGATAGCTACAATGAGCAGTTCTTC. It specifies CASSGWGDSYNEQFF.

V usage is TRBV10-3 and J usage is TRBJ1-4, with unresolved D. The CDR3 length is 13 residues. The V gene's germline CDR1 is ENHRY and CDR2 SYGVKD. V shed 2 bases and J shed 13 bases, with 14 bases lying between them. CDR3: CAISEVILGRLFF. CDR3 nucleotide sequence: TGTGCCATCAGTGAGGTTATTTTAGGGAGACTGTTTTTT.

This rearrangement joins TRBV28 to TRBJ1-3, with D possibly being TRBD1 (6 bases). The germline V and J ends were trimmed by 3 bases and 4 bases, with 16 bases remaining between them. Germline V gene sequence: CDR1 MDHEN, CDR2 SYDVKM. This CDR3 region has 16 residues. CDR3 in DNA: TGTGCCAGCAGTTTGCAACCCCAGGGGTTGGGAAACACCATATATTTT. Translating gives CASSLQPQGLGNTIYF. Full variable domain (missing parts from reference TRBV28 and TRBJ1-3): DVKVTQSSRYLVKRTGEKVFLECVQDMDHENMFWYRQDPGLGLRLIYFSYDVKMKEKGDIPEGYSVSREKKERFSLILESASTNQTSMYLCASSLQPQGLGNTIYFGEGSWLTVV.

V and J are TRBV6-1 and TRBJ2-2; 7 bases are shared with TRBD2. V dropped 4 bases and J dropped 6; count of bases not matched to a gene: 11. CDR1 and CDR2 (germline): MNHNS, SASEGT. This CDR3 contains 16 residues. This CDR3 is CASSGLAGRLAGELFF. CDR3 nucleotides: TGTGCCAGCAGTGGACTAGCCGGGAGGCTGGCCGGGGAGCTGTTTTTT.

The chain is built from TRBV3-1 (or the pseudogene TRBV3-2) and TRBJ1-2, with D possibly being TRBD1 (5 bases). Germline V gene lookup returns CDR1 LGHDT and CDR2 YNNKEL (reference sequence). This CDR3 contains 14 residues. The V gene lost 1 base and the J gene lost 8 bases, with 14 bases spanning the gap. The CDR3 DNA is TGTGCCAGCAGCCAAGGAGGCGCAGGGAACGGCTACACCTTC. It translates to CASSQGGAGNGYTF.

The chain links TRBV5-1 to TRBJ1-2; 7 bases are a match to TRBD1. Germline V gene sequence: CDR1 SGHRS, CDR2 YFSETQ. CDR3 length: 15 residues. V lost 0 bases and J lost 2; bases outside the gene matches: 4. As DNA, the CDR3 is TGCGCCAGCAGCTTGGAAGGGGGCCGAAACTATGGCTACACCTTC. Protein: CASSLEGGRNYGYTF.

The chain recombines TRBV21-1 with TRBJ1-2. TRBV21-1 is an annotated pseudogene. The CDR3 loop spans 14 amino acids. The CDR3 sequence: CASSKLDQSYGYTF. The CDR3 DNA reads as TGTGCCAGCAGCAAACTCGATCAAAGCTACGGCTACACCTTC.

V usage is TRBV5-1 and J usage is TRBJ2-5, with 8 bases identical to TRBD2. The CDR3 totals 15 residues. J was trimmed by 7 bases and V by 4 bases; bases with no gene match: 12. Germline V gives CDR1 SGHRS, CDR2 YFSETQ. CDR3 region: CASSASTSAEGTQYF. The CDR3 DNA reads as TGCGCCAGCAGCGCTTCGACTAGCGCAGAAGGGACCCAGTACTTC.

CDR3 sequence (DNA): TGCGCCAGCAGTAGGGGGGGAGAAGCTTTCTTT. Translation: CASSRGGEAFF. This chain joins TRBV10-1 and TRBJ1-1; D is perhaps TRBD1 (6 bases). Trimming took 5 bases from V and 8 from J, leaving 9 bases between them. There are 11 residues in the CDR3. Per the germline V gene, CDR1 is WNHNN and CDR2 is SYGVQD (reference sequence).

V usage is TRBV6-5 and J usage is TRBJ2-2, with 8 bases lining up with TRBD1. This CDR3 contains 15 residues. The junction had 11 bases not matched to a gene; V was cut back by 8 bases and J by 6 bases. The germline V gene encodes CDR1 MNHEY and CDR2 SVGAGI. The CDR3 sequence: CASQLAGGAPGELFF. The CDR3 DNA follows: TGTGCCAGCCAGTTAGCAGGGGGCGCTCCCGGGGAGCTGTTTTTT.